The 4 T cell receptor beta chains below were found in one sample sequenced in a study of T cells in localized non-small cell lung cancer. The protocol was immunoSEQ multiplex PCR, while the TCRdb copy is restricted to in-frame clones and leaves out a portion. The sample has about 61,000 clones; approximately 90% are singletons. Sequences were derived from peripheral blood, sampled before any cancer treatment. The receptors were sampled from a man aged 40-75 years with stage I squamous cell lung carcinoma.

The chain links TRBV20-1 to TRBJ1-5; no definite D call. V lost 1 base to trimming and J lost 4 bases, with 2 bases between them. In germline, CDR1 is DFQATT, CDR2 SNEGSKA (reference sequence). The CDR3 loop spans 11 amino acids. CDR3 bases: TGCAGTGCTAGAGGGAATCAGCCCCAGCATTTT. Its translation is CSARGNQPQHF.

The chain couples TRBV10-3 to TRBJ1-4, with TRBD1 matching over 9 bases. The germline V gene has CDR1 ENHRY and CDR2 SYGVKD. This CDR3 has 13 amino acids. V shed 7 bases and J 8 bases; nucleotides not matched to a gene: 5. The CDR3 DNA is TGTGCCATCAAGGGACAGGGAGAAGAAAAACTGTTTTTT. The encoded protein is CAIKGQGEEKLFF.

This clone was seen a few times. The rearrangement uses TRBV7-8 and TRBJ2-4, with 9 positions matching TRBD2. J was trimmed by 0 bases and V by 5 bases; bases with no gene match: 11. Germline V gene sequence: CDR1 SGHVS, CDR2 FQNEAQ. The CDR3 consists of 18 residues. CDR3: CASSPGREGLQAKNIQYF. The CDR3 bases are TGTGCCAGCAGCCCGGGGCGGGAGGGCTTACAAGCCAAAAACATTCAGTACTTC.

The chain couples TRBV18 to TRBJ1-2; unclear D gene. The CDR3 totals 14 residues. The germline CDR1 and CDR2 sequences are KGHSH and LQKENI. The V and J ends lost 4 bases and 4 bases respectively, with 13 bases between them. CDR3: CASSQDGFRYGYTF. The CDR3 DNA is TGTGCCAGCTCACAGGACGGATTCCGCTATGGCTACACCTTC.